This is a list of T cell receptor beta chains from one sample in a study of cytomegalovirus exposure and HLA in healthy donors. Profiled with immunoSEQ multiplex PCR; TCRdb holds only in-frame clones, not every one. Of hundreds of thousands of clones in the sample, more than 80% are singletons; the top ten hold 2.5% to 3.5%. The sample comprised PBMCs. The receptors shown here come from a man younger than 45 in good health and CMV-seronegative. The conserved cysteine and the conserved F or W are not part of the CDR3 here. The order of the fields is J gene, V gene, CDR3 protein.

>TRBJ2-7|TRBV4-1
ASSQSGGAYEQY
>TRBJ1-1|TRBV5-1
ASSLWAAPNTEAF
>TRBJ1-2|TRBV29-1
SVDAGAGTYGYT
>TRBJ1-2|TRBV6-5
ASTLGQGTYGYT
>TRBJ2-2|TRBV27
ASSHGWGAGELF
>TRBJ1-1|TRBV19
ASRTVREAF
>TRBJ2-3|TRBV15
ATSPQTGTAKRDTQY
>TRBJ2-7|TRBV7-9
ASSLILAGGRYEQY
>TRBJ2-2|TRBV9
ASSVESVNTGELF
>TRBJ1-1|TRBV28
ASGQGRFNTEAF
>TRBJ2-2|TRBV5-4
ASSLRRGNTGELF
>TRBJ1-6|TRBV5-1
ASSLDGTGGGSPLH
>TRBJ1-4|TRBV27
ASSLQGLGEKLF
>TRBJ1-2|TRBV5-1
ASSLASGGAPNYGYT
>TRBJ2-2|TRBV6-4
ASSGTETGELF
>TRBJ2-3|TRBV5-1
ASSDPSGTSSKAPPDTQY
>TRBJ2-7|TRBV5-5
ASSPWTGGEQY
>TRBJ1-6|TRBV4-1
ASSQVEGGASPLH
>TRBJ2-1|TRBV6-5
ASSYPTSGGYNEQF
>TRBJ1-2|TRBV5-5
ASSLGEVYGYT
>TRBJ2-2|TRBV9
ASSVEGLAENTGELF
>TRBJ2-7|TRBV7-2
ASSLVSVRQGAGGQY
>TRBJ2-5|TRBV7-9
ASSLDHRGKETQY
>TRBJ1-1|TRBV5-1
ASSLGQTGRNTEAF